This T cell receptor beta chain was profiled in a study of blood T cell repertoires in COVID-19. Study overall: Samples representing acute and convalescent COVID-19 were sourced from the United States, Italy and Spain. In each case, the material was cDNA or gDNA derived from T cells, B-cell-depleted T cells, or PBMCs.

Patients from Seattle were sampled longitudinally, starting during active infection. Original handling: Reference gene primers were amplified, and this amplification served to estimate nucleated cell counts. Clones were read by immunoSEQ multiplex PCR, and TCRdb kept only the in-frame ones, dropping some. Clone size and V and J calls were adopted from that table, with D and trimming inferred from the DNA. Of around 190,000 clones listed, roughly 84% are singletons. This CDR3 is built from 16 residues. Germline CDR1 reads SGDLS; CDR2 reads YYNGEE. V lost 3 bases and J 4 bases, leaving 19 bases between the germline ends.

Sequencing used peripheral blood. This sequence was found in a man between 45 and 60 years old with COVID-19, enrolled during active disease. The chain has TRBV9 and TRBJ1-1, with D perhaps TRBD1 (6 bases). CDR3 sequence: CASSEGVGRVGTEAFF. In nucleotides, the CDR3 is TGTGCCAGCAGCGAGGGGGTGGGGAGGGTCGGCACTGAAGCTTTCTTT.